Included here is one T cell receptor (beta chain) sequence, with context. Its antigen is currently not known. No qualities accompany the bases; no much larger clone lies one base away. The CDR3 numbers 17 residues from cysteine through phenylalanine. Left in the record is the CDR3 DNA by itself, 51 bases read in frame from the first base. In total, approximately 690 healthy bone marrow donors made up the cohort. All cohort members were sampled while nominally healthy, although unrecorded immune exposures were likely present. The donor was CMV seronegative and belonged to the group of 320 or so seronegative cohort members. A peripheral blood sample was provided by each donor, and peripheral blood mononuclear cells were used for TCR beta sequencing. The Qiagen DNeasy Blood Extraction Kit was used to extract genomic DNA from the blood cell samples. The data belong to a study of cytomegalovirus exposure and HLA in healthy donors (dated 2017 in TCRdb). Context from the whole study: An earlier analysis of a few hundred of the donors reported approximately 280 Gb of sequence data and 117 million unique TCR beta sequences obtained from around 170 million T cells. An early release that covered some 640 HLA-typed donors contained approximately 300 gigabases of sequencing data and tens of millions of unique TCR sequences. Of the 398 genotyped donors, 81% fell in the genetic ancestry cluster associated with self-reported Caucasian donors. The aim of the study was to test whether cataloging public T cell receptors could identify signatures of past pathogen exposure. Using immunosequencing, the study profiled T cell repertoires from about 650 subjects and related those repertoires to cytomegalovirus serostatus. Along with the approximately 620-subject first cohort, a separate validation cohort of around 110 different subjects was used. To predict cytomegalovirus infection status, the study combined high-throughput TCR immunosequencing, statistical association of individual TCRs with disease status, and machine learning. To study patterns of TCR occurrence, a later analysis re-analyzed previously published TCR beta repertoires from just over 650 donors and added high-resolution HLA genotyping. Rather than using new phenotypic data, the later analysis identified candidate immune exposures from TCR beta sequences and from how often those sequences occurred across donors. An earlier analysis of about 600 of the donors used high-throughput TCR beta sequencing to judge whether each TCR beta V gene segment behaved as functional or pseudogenic. Donor age, sex, ethnicity and CMV serostatus were compiled together with the repertoire data. A later genetic analysis took genome-wide SNP genotypes for about three fifths of the 666 donors and used that subset as a discovery cohort. All discovery cohort repertoires had been generated using a single sequencing platform. Both class I and class II loci were covered by HLA typing, at four-digit resolution. Typing coverage varied by locus: roughly 629-640 donors for A, B, C, DRB1 and DQB1; about 520 for DQA1; about 570 for DPA1; roughly 450 for DPB1. Because of strong linkage in the cohort, 4 to 6 DR-DQ haplotypes were treated as single units for association and clustering. Among 350 to 400 genotyped donors of the cohort, an average of approximately 230,000 unique TCR beta nucleotide sequences were sequenced per donor, around a sixth of them non-productive.

Library preparation was by the immunoSEQ multiplex PCR assay. For the multiplex PCR, a mixture combining 60 forward primers for TCR Vbeta segments and 13 reverse primers for TCR Jbeta segments was used. A multiplex PCR assay on genomic DNA amplified the CDR3 region of rearranged TCR beta genes. On the Illumina HiSeq System, the amplified TCR beta libraries were sequenced as 87-base-pair reads. In the paper's pipeline: In a later analysis, tens of millions of unique TCR beta chains were counted across the 650 to 700 repertoires, and around 10 million of these chains were shared by at least two donors. Raw reads were error-corrected and collapsed into unique sequences by a nearest-neighbor algorithm in which closely related sequences were merged to remove PCR and sequencing errors. To assign V, D and J gene segments, CDR3 sequences were aligned to IMGT reference sequences. For a sequence to be retained, a match of at least six nucleotides was required to both a V gene segment and a J gene segment. A rearrangement was called productive if the CDR3 had no stop codons and remained in frame with V and J, and every other rearrangement was called non-productive. Following IMGT convention, CDR3 was defined as the stretch from the second conserved V-encoded cysteine to the conserved J-encoded phenylalanine. Sequences without an unambiguous match to a single V gene segment were excluded from the earlier analysis of approximately 600 of the donors. In an earlier analysis of 587 of the donors, V segments were called functional above 56.7% productive rearrangements and were called segregating when the between-donor standard deviation exceeded 5%. A statistical classification framework was developed to diagnose cytomegalovirus status using the catalog of TCR beta chain sequences. In a later analysis, TCR nucleotide sequences were compared against IMGT/GENE-DB human TR gene sequences so that V and J genes could be assigned. The TCRdist pipeline was used in a later analysis to assign CDR3 sequences and most-parsimonious VDJ recombination scenarios. In a later analysis, each TCR beta chain was defined by its CDR3 amino acid sequence together with its V-gene family, and reads lacking a unique V-gene family were excluded. In a later analysis, a few hundred highly shared, low-generation-probability nucleotide sequences were removed to address suspected cross-contamination and a sequencing artifact. In a later analysis, a clonal expansion index was calculated for each public chain from normalized within-repertoire ranks of inferred template counts. Generation probabilities in a later analysis came from a VDJ recombination model fitted to out-of-frame rearrangements, and those results were checked against IGoR. Hypergeometric tests were used in a later analysis to score TCR-TCR, TCR-HLA and TCR-CMV co-occurrence, with a repertoire-size bias correction applied to the TCR pairs. False discovery rates were estimated in a later analysis by permuting HLA or CMV assignments 20 times. In a later analysis, co-occurring TCRs were grouped using DBSCAN, and TCRdist sequence similarity was added for clustering within HLA-allele-positive subsets. Repertoires with fewer than 30,000 or more than 120,000 public chains were left out of co-occurrence clustering, as were four to six repertoires with anomalous nucleotide sharing. Held by TCRdb, this immuneACCESS table contains in-frame sequences only and omits some clones. Under half of the omission traces to an unresolved V gene where checked; the cause of the rest is unknown. V and J calls and clone size are copied from that table; D and trimming were computed from the DNA. The sample data list around 170,000 clones, and 75% to 90% of these were observed just once. Over 1.5% of the sample is taken by the ten largest.

Summary of the overall study and its limitations: Because counts were too low, 15 to 20 rarely observed V segments, including chromosome 9 orphons, were excluded from the earlier analysis of 587 of the donors. In a later analysis, several top co-occurrence clusters were reported to appear linked to parvovirus B19, influenza, CMV and Epstein-Barr virus. Because the 87-base-pair reads could not distinguish some IMGT-functional V segments, including TRBV6-2 and TRBV6-3, those segments were excluded. At a false discovery rate of 0.05, a later analysis linked approximately 18,000 TCR beta sequences to specific HLA alleles. A later analysis found that TCR association rates varied across HLA loci, with DRB1 alleles showing the most associated TCRs and HLA-C alleles the fewest. A total of about 180 TCR beta chains were listed by the study as associated with cytomegalovirus. Compared with the approximately 710-donor mean, donors in an Asian-associated ancestry cluster had fewer N-insertions in productive TCRs, according to a later genetic analysis. Strong co-occurrence of HLA alleles, especially DR and DQ, made assigning TCR associations to individual alleles difficult. CMV serostatus was the only immune exposure information available for the cohort. Three of the identified cytomegalovirus-associated TCR beta chains were confirmed in vitro to be specific for cytomegalovirus antigens. An association between a missense DCLRE1C variant and V-gene and J-gene trimming of TCR beta chains was found in a later genetic analysis and replicated in an independent cohort. Because some donors lacked HLA typing at each locus, the association tests relied only on the typed subset. Across donors, most TCR sequences were observed very rarely, whereas some public TCRs were present in many individuals. In both the original and validation cohorts, the classifier was reported to diagnose cytomegalovirus status with high specificity and sensitivity. Most CMV-associated TCR beta chains appeared to be HLA-restricted in a later analysis, and the HLA associations seemed to be driven largely by CMV exposure. Broadly in line with IMGT annotations, most TCR beta V segments showed up in productive rearrangements about 87% or about 30% of the time in an earlier analysis of around 550 of the donors. A later analysis found that HLA-associated TCR beta chains were more clonally expanded and had lower generation probabilities than equally common non-associated chains. Linkage disequilibrium might explain the correlated functional status among segregating V segments, but an unknown experimental factor could not be ruled out. Presence/absence analyses assumed roughly uniform sequencing depth across donors, an assumption that may not hold. A cluster of highly shared sequence variants was judged likely to represent a technical artifact of the sequencing pipeline. It was suggested by the authors that the approach could potentially be generalized to other disease states and immunological phenotypes. Only TCR beta chains were sequenced in this cohort, and the absence of alpha or paired-chain data limited detectable features. A further reported finding was that TCR beta sequences accurately predicted the HLA-A and HLA-B alleles for most subjects in the first cohort.

The rearrangement joined TRBV1 to TRBJ1-5; the table's D call, TRBD1, was not checked against the DNA. TRBV1 is a listed pseudogene. This receptor was taken from a woman younger than 30 in good health and CMV-seronegative. Sequencing input: PBMCs. The CDR3 loop reads CTSSQRRGTVSNQPQHF. The DNA sequence reads TGCACCAGCAGCCAGCGACGCGGGACAGTCAGCAATCAGCCCCAGCATTTT.